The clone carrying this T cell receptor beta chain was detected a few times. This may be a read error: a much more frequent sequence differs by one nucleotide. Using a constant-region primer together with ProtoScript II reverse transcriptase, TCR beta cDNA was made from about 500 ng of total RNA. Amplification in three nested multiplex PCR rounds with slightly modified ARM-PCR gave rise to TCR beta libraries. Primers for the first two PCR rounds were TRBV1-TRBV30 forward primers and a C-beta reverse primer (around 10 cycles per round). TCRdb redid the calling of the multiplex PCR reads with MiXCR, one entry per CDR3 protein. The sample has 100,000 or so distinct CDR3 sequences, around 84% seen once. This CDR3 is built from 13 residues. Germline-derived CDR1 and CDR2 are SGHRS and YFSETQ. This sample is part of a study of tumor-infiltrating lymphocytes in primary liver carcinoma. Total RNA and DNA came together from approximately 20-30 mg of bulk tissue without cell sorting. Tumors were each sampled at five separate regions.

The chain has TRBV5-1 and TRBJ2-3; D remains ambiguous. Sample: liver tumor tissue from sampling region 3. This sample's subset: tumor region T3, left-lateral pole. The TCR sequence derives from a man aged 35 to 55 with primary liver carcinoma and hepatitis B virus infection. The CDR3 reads CASSLYITDMQYF. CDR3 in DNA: TGCGCCAGCAGCTTATACATAACAGATATGCAGTATTTT.